One and the same sample provided the 8 T cell receptor beta chains below, sequenced in a study of vaccination and CD4 T cells after COVID-19. With the Oncomine TCR Beta short-read assay, DNA from cultured CD4+ T cells was sequenced. From CD4+ T cells that had been cultured, genomic DNA was extracted. Using its own MiXCR run on the PCR reads, TCRdb lists one record per CDR3 protein. Among about 9,300 distinct CDR3 sequences listed, roughly a third were seen once. Indicated treatment: roughly nine-day PBMC culture with coronavirus spike peptide pools or control peptides (ViraFEST assay). Those CD4+ T cells from the unexposed donor predate the COVID-19 pandemic (2011-2018). No cognate antigen is known for these TCRs. Specimen: CD4+ T cells from blood, cultured in vitro. The receptors originated from a human donor in good health.

The V gene is TRBV7-9, the J gene TRBJ2-1; possible D gene TRBD2, 6 bases. V was shortened by 0 bases and J by 9 bases, with 15 bases between the two germline ends. CDR1 is SEHNR, CDR2 FQNEAQ, per germline (reference sequence). The CDR3 extends over 15 amino acids. Here the CDR3 DNA reads TGTGCCAGCAGCTTAGCGGGAGTTGGGGGAGGTGAGCAGTTCTTC. Translated, it gives CASSLAGVGGGEQFF.

The chain couples TRBV29-1 to TRBJ1-3; D possibly corresponds to TRBD1 (5 bases). Per germline, CDR1 SQVTM and CDR2 ANQGSEA. The CDR3 has 13 residues. V dropped 2 bases and J dropped 10 bases, with 15 bases sitting between them. CDR3 amino acids: CSVERGGRETIYF. CDR3 DNA sequence: TGCAGCGTTGAAAGGGGAGGGAGGGAGACCATATATTTT.

The chain joins TRBV4-3 to TRBJ2-1; no firm D call. V gave up 0 bases and J gave up 10 bases, with 10 bases separating them. Germline CDR1 LGHNA, CDR2 YSLEER. The CDR3 contains 13 residues. The CDR3 spells CASSQDKLAEQFF. The CDR3 bases are TGCGCCAGCAGCCAAGATAAGCTGGCCGAGCAGTTCTTC.

CDR3: CASSLWMGGDNEQFF. In nucleotides, the CDR3 is TGTGCCAGCAGTTTATGGATGGGGGGAGACAATGAGCAGTTCTTC. The chain links TRBV28 to TRBJ2-1; the D gene is possibly TRBD2 (6 bases). V shed 0 bases and J shed 5 bases, with 11 bases lying between them. The CDR3 length is 15 residues. CDR1 is MDHEN, CDR2 SYDVKM, per germline.

The chain combines TRBV15 with TRBJ2-7; possibly TRBD1 for D (5 bases). V was cut by 4 bases and J by 5 bases, with 12 bases left in between. The length of the CDR3 is 13 residues. Germline V lookup: CDR1 LNHNV, CDR2 YYDKDF (reference sequence). DNA of the CDR3: TGTGCCACCAGCACCATTGACAGAAACGAGCAGTACTTC. Translation: CATSTIDRNEQYF.

The chain uses TRBV29-1 and TRBJ1-4; D might be TRBD1 (5 bases). V lost 7 bases to trimming and J lost 7 bases, with 13 bases between them. The CDR3 is 12 amino acids. CDR1 is SQVTM and CDR2 is ANQGSEA in the germline V gene. The CDR3 coding sequence is TGCAGCGGGGGACCTTTGGGTGAAAAACTGTTTTTT. This gives the protein CSGGPLGEKLFF.

This clonotype was seen a few times. The rearrangement uses TRBV20-1 and TRBJ2-3; possibly TRBD2 for D (5 bases). From germline, CDR1 is DFQATT and CDR2 SNEGSKA (reference sequence). The CDR3 contains 17 residues. V lost 2 bases to trimming and J lost 0 bases, with 18 bases between them. CDR3 loop: CSARSHGPAASTDTQYF. In DNA form, the CDR3 reads TGCAGTGCTAGAAGTCACGGCCCAGCGGCTAGCACAGATACGCAGTATTTT.

This clonotype is deemed medium-sized (0.01 to 0.1%). The rearrangement links TRBV6-4 to TRBJ1-2, with D possibly TRBD1 on 5 matching bases. V was shortened by 2 bases and J by 8 bases, with 12 bases between the two germline ends. The germline CDR1 and CDR2 sequences are MRHNA and SNTAGT. The CDR3 spans 13 residues. For the CDR3, the DNA is TGTGCCAGCAGTGACCGGGGGGTAGGGGGCTACACCTTC. Translated: CASSDRGVGGYTF.